Below, 22 T cell receptor beta chains from the same sample are listed, as sequenced in a study of liver allograft versus peripheral blood T cells. Looking at the study overall: In transplanted livers, T cell receptor repertoires were compared with those found in the recipients' peripheral blood.

TCRdb reanalysed the reads using MiXCR and keeps one entry per CDR3 protein. The data show 10,000 or so distinct CDR3 sequences, with less than 20% seen just once and 1.2% held by the top ten. These receptors were obtained from a human patient who had a liver transplant. Part of the T cells may come from the graft donor.

This clonotype was observed a few times. The J gene is TRBJ2-7, the V gene TRBV20-1, with D possibly being TRBD1 (5 bases). Germline V gives CDR1 DFQATT, CDR2 SNEGSKA (reference sequence). This CDR3 region has 14 residues. Trimming took 1 base from V and 5 from J, leaving 15 bases between them. The CDR3 protein is CSARVSGLNHEQYF. CDR3 nucleotides: TGCAGTGCTAGAGTCTCAGGGCTGAACCACGAGCAGTACTTC.

This clonotype is judged medium-sized. This chain connects TRBV5-5 to TRBJ1-2; D remains ambiguous. In germline, CDR1 is SGHKS, CDR2 YYEKEE (reference sequence). The CDR3 length is 13 residues. The V gene lost 4 bases and the J gene lost 1 base, with 8 bases spanning the gap. This chain's CDR3 is CASSHTSNYGYTF. The DNA of the CDR3 is TGTGCCAGCAGCCACACGAGTAACTATGGCTACACCTTC.

This clonotype was seen only a few times. This rearrangement joins TRBV19 to TRBJ1-5; a possible D gene is TRBD1 (5 bases). V lost 5 bases to trimming and J lost 6 bases, with 20 bases between them. This CDR3 spans 16 amino acids. Germline values: CDR1 LNHDA, CDR2 SQIVND (reference sequence). Here the CDR3 reads CASSLGVPTASQPQHF. The CDR3 nucleotides read TGTGCCAGTAGTCTGGGGGTCCCCACAGCCAGTCAGCCCCAGCATTTT.

Judged by abundance, this clonotype is medium-sized. The chain uses TRBV6-1 and TRBJ1-1; D ambiguous. The germline CDR1 and CDR2 sequences are MNHNS and SASEGT. The CDR3 has 15 residues. V lost 0 bases and J 6 bases, leaving 14 bases between the germline ends. CDR3 loop: CASSEAGPWTAEAFF. CDR3 DNA sequence: TGTGCCAGCAGTGAAGCAGGTCCTTGGACCGCTGAAGCTTTCTTT.

By sample share, this clonotype is medium-sized. This chain connects TRBV29-1 to TRBJ1-2; no definite D call. This CDR3 is built from 12 residues. V lost 2 bases and J lost 7, with 11 bases in between. Germline V gene lookup returns CDR1 SQVTM and CDR2 ANQGSEA. CDR3 bases: TGCAGCGTTGAACGGGGATACGGTGGCTACACCTTC. This sequence encodes CSVERGYGGYTF.

This clonotype is labeled as medium-sized (0.01 to 0.1%). The chain carries TRBV6-6 and TRBJ1-2, with TRBD1 identical over 7 bases. V gave up 5 bases and J gave up 6 bases; unmatched junction bases: 12. Germline V lookup: CDR1 MNHNY, CDR2 SVGAGI (reference sequence). The length of the CDR3 is 15 residues. The CDR3 region is CASSHRQGGEHGYTF. CDR3 sequence (DNA): TGTGCCAGCAGTCACAGACAGGGCGGGGAGCATGGCTACACCTTC.

By share, this clonotype ranks as medium-sized (0.01 to 0.1%). The chain recombines TRBV15 with TRBJ1-1; 7 bases align to TRBD1. Germline V gene sequence: CDR1 LNHNV, CDR2 YYDKDF (reference sequence). V was clipped by 2 bases and J by 2 bases; unmatched bases: 2. The CDR3 contains 14 residues. The CDR3 bases are TGTGCCACCAGCAGAAGACAGGGCAACACTGAAGCTTTCTTT. Protein sequence: CATSRRQGNTEAFF.

Comments on this clonotype: A single base separates this from a much larger clone, so it may be a read error. This chain uses TRBV18 with TRBJ1-5, with a possible D match to TRBD1 (5 bases). The CDR3 is 15 amino acids. Germline values: CDR1 KGHSH, CDR2 LQKENI. V was shortened by 1 base and J by 3 bases, with 10 bases between the two germline ends. The CDR3: CASSPQGNDNQPQHF. For the CDR3, the DNA is TGTGCCAGCTCACCACAGGGGAATGACAATCAGCCCCAGCATTTT.

Relative to its sample, this clonotype is medium-sized. The chain links TRBV29-1 to TRBJ1-1, with D unclear. There are 12 residues in the CDR3. The germline V gene encodes CDR1 SQVTM and CDR2 ANQGSEA. V lost 7 bases and J lost 1, with 10 bases in between. The CDR3 sequence: CSGGAPNTEAFF. DNA of the CDR3: TGCAGCGGGGGAGCCCCGAACACTGAAGCTTTCTTT.

Relative to its sample, this clonotype is medium-sized. V usage is TRBV19 and J usage is TRBJ1-6; 9 nucleotides align to TRBD1. The CDR3 has 18 residues. Germline trimming cut 4 bases from V and 9 bases from J; bases unmatched to any gene: 16. Germline values: CDR1 LNHDA, CDR2 SQIVND (reference sequence). The DNA of the CDR3 is TGTGCCAGTAGTACACCGGGACAGGGCATTAAGATTGGTTCACCCCTCCACTTT. Translation gives CASSTPGQGIKIGSPLHF.

Judged by abundance, this clonotype is medium-sized. The chain is built from TRBV18 and TRBJ1-1; TRBD1 agrees at 10 bases. Germline-derived CDR1 and CDR2 are KGHSH and LQKENI. CDR3 length: 15 amino acids. V lost 5 bases, J lost 1 base, and 4 bases stayed unmatched. CDR3 in DNA: TGTGCCAGCTCAGGGACAGGGGTGGGGAACACTGAAGCTTTCTTT. Translated, it gives CASSGTGVGNTEAFF.

The V and J genes are TRBV12-3 or TRBV12-4 and TRBJ1-1; no clear D gene. CDR3 length equals 15 residues. V lost 1 base to trimming and J lost 0 bases, with 9 bases between them. For the CDR3, the DNA is TGTGCCAGCAGTTTAGTCTACAATATGAACACTGAAGCTTTCTTT. Amino acids: CASSLVYNMNTEAFF.

This clonotype was seen more than once but under ten times. The genes are TRBV27 and TRBJ2-7, with D perhaps TRBD1 (6 bases). The germline V gene has CDR1 MNHEY and CDR2 SMNVEV (reference sequence). This CDR3 is 15 amino acids long. Trimming pared 2 bases from V and 0 bases from J, leaving 11 bases between. CDR3 residues: CASSLRGRSSYEQYF. The CDR3 DNA reads as TGTGCCAGCAGTTTAAGGGGGAGAAGCTCCTACGAGCAGTACTTC.

Relative to its sample, this clonotype is medium-sized. The V gene is TRBV7-2, the J gene TRBJ1-2; TRBD1 is a possible D gene (6 bases). Germline V lookup: CDR1 SGHTA, CDR2 FQGNSA. The ends were cut back, 5 bases at V and 3 bases at J, with 13 bases in the middle. This CDR3 region has 14 residues. CDR3 nucleotides: TGTGCCAGCAGCCTTGTAGGGGGGGACTATGGCTACACCTTC. Its protein product is CASSLVGGDYGYTF.

By sample fraction, this clonotype is medium-sized. The rearrangement joins TRBV6-5 to TRBJ1-1; the D is unclear. The V end lost 4 bases, the J end lost 8 bases, and 14 bases lay between the germline ends. Germline V CDR1 and CDR2: MNHEY, SVGAGI. This CDR3 region has 13 residues. CDR3 in amino acids: CASSSPGRREAFF. The CDR3 DNA sequence: TGTGCCAGCAGTTCGCCAGGTCGAAGGGAAGCTTTCTTT.

This clonotype rates as medium-sized. The chain has TRBV6-5 and TRBJ2-1; unclear D gene. V shed 2 bases and J shed 6 bases, with 11 bases lying between them. The CDR3 sequence is 14 residues long. Germline V gene lookup returns CDR1 MNHEY and CDR2 SVGAGI. CDR3 amino acids: CASSYAPTINEQFF. The CDR3 nucleotides are TGTGCCAGCAGTTACGCCCCCACTATCAATGAGCAGTTCTTC.

In this sample, this clonotype turned up a few times. The chain has TRBV5-4 and TRBJ2-7; 9 nucleotides match TRBD2. This CDR3 is 18 amino acids long. Germline V lookup: CDR1 SGHNT, CDR2 YYREEE (reference sequence). V dropped 0 bases and J dropped 2; count of bases not matched to a gene: 12. The CDR3, as DNA: TGTGCCAGCAGCTTGGGAGTGGCGCGGGGGGGCCCAACCTACGAGCAGTACTTC. The encoded protein is CASSLGVARGGPTYEQYF.

V and J are TRBV30 and TRBJ1-2; D possibly corresponds to TRBD1 (5 bases). There are 18 residues in the CDR3. Germline V gives CDR1 GTSNPN, CDR2 SVGIG (reference sequence). V dropped 0 bases and J dropped 0 bases, with 20 bases sitting between them. The CDR3 sequence: CAWSVPPRVPIPNYGYTF. CDR3 nucleotides: TGTGCCTGGAGTGTACCCCCCAGGGTCCCAATTCCTAACTATGGCTACACCTTC.

V usage is TRBV7-9 and J usage is TRBJ2-3; D remains unclear. V shed 2 bases and J shed 4 bases, with 7 bases lying between them. This CDR3 contains 13 residues. The germline gives CDR1 SEHNR, CDR2 FQNEAQ (reference sequence). The CDR3 region has the DNA TGTGCCAGCAGCTTAAGTGGCTCAGATACGCAGTATTTT. It specifies CASSLSGSDTQYF.

This chain uses TRBV28 with TRBJ1-1; 7 bases fit TRBD1. With V trimmed by 5 bases and J by 11 bases, 8 bases remained unmatched. The CDR3 spans 12 residues. The V gene's germline CDR1 is MDHEN and CDR2 SYDVKM. Written as DNA, the CDR3 is TGTGCCAGCAGTCGCGGACAGGCTACGGCTTTCTTT. Translating it yields CASSRGQATAFF. The variable domain in full, with the rest retrieved from reference TRBV28 and TRBJ1-1, is DVKVTQSSRYLVKRTGEKVFLECVQDMDHENMFWYRQDPGLGLRLIYFSYDVKMKEKGDIPEGYSVSREKKERFSLILESASTNQTSMYLCASSRGQATAFFGQGTRLTVV.

This clonotype was recorded a few times. The V call is TRBV5-4, the J call TRBJ1-2; 7 bases match TRBD1. The CDR3 is 15 residues long. CDR1 and CDR2 from the germline V gene are SGHNT and YYREEE (reference sequence). Trimming took 0 bases from V and 5 from J; bases not matched to a gene: 7. Written as DNA, the CDR3 is TGTGCCAGCAGCTTGGGTTCCGGGACAGATTATGGCTACACCTTC. This encodes CASSLGSGTDYGYTF.

As for this clonotype: It may be a read error: a sequence one base away is much more abundant. The chain couples TRBV6-1 to TRBJ1-6, with D perhaps TRBD1 (6 bases). V was shortened by 6 bases and J by 4 bases, with 16 bases between the two germline ends. This CDR3 has 16 residues. Germline CDR1 MNHNS, CDR2 SASEGT. The DNA of the CDR3 is TGTGCCAGCAGGGGGGGGGACACCCTTTATAATTCACCCCTCCACTTT. Protein product: CASRGGDTLYNSPLHF.